This T cell receptor beta chain is from a study of blood T cell repertoires in COVID-19. On the study more broadly: Specimens from acute and convalescent COVID-19 originated in the United States, Italy and Spain. From T cells, B-cell-depleted T cells, or PBMCs came the material, which was cDNA or gDNA.

Authors' data handling: Reference gene primer amplification in the assay estimated nucleated cell counts. TCRdb keeps only in-frame clones here, not all; method: immunoSEQ multiplex PCR. That table is the source of V, J and clone size, and D and trimming were worked out from the DNA. There are 200,000 to 250,000 clones in the sample; around 86% occur only once, and approximately 10% lies in the top ten. This clone was detected only a few times. While infection was still active, Seattle patients were enrolled and then followed longitudinally. This receptor was identified in a woman aged 50 to 65 with COVID-19, enrolled during active disease. The material sequenced was peripheral blood.

For the CDR3, the DNA is TGTGCCTGGAGCCCGACGGCGGCCAATGAGCAGTTCTTC. It is translated as CAWSPTAANEQFF. The chain links TRBV30 to TRBJ2-1; D uncertain. V lost 3 bases and J lost 6, with 12 bases in between. The CDR3 loop spans 13 amino acids. Germline values: CDR1 GTSNPN, CDR2 SVGIG (reference sequence).